One TCR beta chain is described in this entry. Original processing methods: The assay estimated nucleated cells by amplifying reference gene primers. The table came from immunoSEQ multiplex PCR; TCRdb's copy has only in-frame clones and leaves some out. That table supplies the V and J calls and clone size; D and trimming were determined from the DNA. In the table there are about 130,000 clones, approximately 87% of which are singletons. The data were taken from a study of blood T cell repertoires in COVID-19. Study information: Collection of acute and convalescent COVID-19 samples took place in the United States, Italy and Spain. In each case, the material was cDNA or gDNA derived from T cells, B-cell-depleted T cells, or PBMCs.

The source is a man in his sixties or seventies with active COVID-19. The material sequenced was peripheral blood.

CDR3 nucleotides: TGTGCCTGGAGTGCGGACAGGGGGCTTACTGAAGCTTTCTTT. Its protein is CAWSADRGLTEAFF. V gene TRBV30 combines with J gene TRBJ1-1; TRBD1 matches at 11 bases. V lost 1 base and J lost 5; bases outside the gene matches: 3. The CDR3 runs to 14 residues. Germline lookup yields CDR1 GTSNPN and CDR2 SVGIG (reference sequence).